Below, 21 T cell receptor beta chains from the same sample are listed, as sequenced in a study of blood T cell repertoires in COVID-19. The assay was immunoSEQ multiplex PCR, and TCRdb's table has in-frame clones only and misses some. The sample shows about 70,000 clones, 85% of them seen only once. The sample taken for sequencing was peripheral blood. Source of these receptors: a man at least 80 years old with acute or convalescent COVID-19.

V is TRBV9 and J is TRBJ2-2; 7 nucleotides line up with TRBD1. CDR3 size: 16 residues. J lost 0 bases, V lost 4 bases, and 6 bases had no gene match. Germline V gene lookup returns CDR1 SGDLS and CDR2 YYNGEE. The CDR3 DNA reads as TGTGCCAGCAGCATGACCGGGACAGCGAACACCGGGGAGCTGTTTTTT. It encodes CASSMTGTANTGELFF.

A word on this clone: Other DNA sequences from this sample encode an identical CDR3 as well. This chain uses TRBV7-8 with TRBJ2-1; 8 positions match TRBD1. Germline V gene sequence: CDR1 SGHVS, CDR2 FQNEAQ. This CDR3 region has 15 residues. V lost 0 bases and J lost 6; bases outside the gene matches: 4. CDR3 region: CASSLARTGRNEQFF. CDR3 bases: TGTGCCAGCAGCTTAGCAAGGACAGGGCGCAATGAGCAGTTCTTC.

The genes are TRBV5-1 and TRBJ2-7; a possible D gene is TRBD1 (6 bases). V was clipped by 0 bases and J by 7 bases, with 14 bases between them. The CDR3 spans 14 residues. CDR1 and CDR2 (germline): SGHRS, YFSETQ. DNA for the CDR3: TGCGCCAGCAGCTTGGAAACAGGGTTGGTGGAGCAGTACTTC. It specifies CASSLETGLVEQYF.

V gene TRBV5-1 combines with J gene TRBJ2-5; the D is unclear. V shed 0 bases and J shed 5 bases, with 17 bases lying between them. CDR1 is SGHRS and CDR2 is YFSETQ in the germline V gene. The CDR3 is 16 residues long. The CDR3 here is CASSLEFGRSAETQYF. The CDR3 nucleotides are TGCGCCAGCAGCTTGGAATTTGGTCGTAGTGCGGAGACCCAGTACTTC.

The chain combines TRBV19 with TRBJ2-7; 7 bases line up with TRBD1. V lost 4 bases to trimming and J lost 4 bases; unmatched junction nucleotides: 13. Germline V gene sequence: CDR1 LNHDA, CDR2 SQIVND (reference sequence). The CDR3 loop spans 16 amino acids. This chain's CDR3 is CASSRDRGGSHYEQYF. The CDR3 DNA follows: TGTGCCAGTAGTAGGGATAGAGGGGGCTCACATTACGAGCAGTACTTC.

The chain carries TRBV11-1 and TRBJ1-1, with no clear D. Between the trimmed V and J ends, which lost 5 bases and 7 bases, there was a span of 11 bases. Germline CDR1 SGHAT, CDR2 FQDESV (reference sequence). This CDR3 has 12 residues. The CDR3 region has the DNA TGTGCCAGCAGCAGCGGACGGATTGAAGCTTTCTTT. This gives the protein CASSSGRIEAFF.

The CDR3 sequence is CASNPQVPSPLHF. The CDR3 nucleotides read TGTGCCAGCAATCCACAAGTTCCCTCACCCCTCCACTTT. J is TRBJ1-6 and V is TRBV2; D gene uncertain. Between the trimmed V and J ends, which lost 7 bases and 10 bases, there was a span of 14 bases. This CDR3 is built from 13 residues. Germline lookup yields CDR1 SNHLY and CDR2 FYNNEI.

The rearrangement joins TRBV7-2 to TRBJ1-6, with TRBD1 identical over 8 bases. V shed 7 bases, J shed 5 bases, and the junction held 10 bases outside the gene matches. CDR1 is SGHTA and CDR2 is FQGNSA in the germline V gene. The CDR3 totals 16 residues. The CDR3: CASTRTGQINNSPLHF. CDR3 in DNA: TGTGCCAGCACCCGGACAGGGCAGATAAATAATTCACCCCTCCACTTT.

This rearrangement joins TRBV5-1 to TRBJ2-1; the match to TRBD1 covers 10 bases. This CDR3 comprises 15 residues. CDR1 SGHRS and CDR2 YFSETQ come from the germline V gene. Trimming cost V 6 bases and J 6 bases; bases outside gene matches: 9. The CDR3 loop is CASTLRDRGVNEQFF. The CDR3 DNA follows: TGCGCCAGCACCCTCCGGGACAGGGGCGTCAATGAGCAGTTCTTC.

The chain carries TRBV9 and TRBJ2-2, with D perhaps matching TRBD2 (6 bases). The CDR3 consists of 15 residues. V lost 3 bases, J lost 3 bases, and 12 bases lay in between. Looked up from germline, CDR1 is SGDLS and CDR2 is YYNGEE. Written as DNA, the CDR3 is TGTGCCAGCAGCGCGCTTTGGGAGGACACCGGGGAGCTGTTTTTT. Residues: CASSALWEDTGELFF.

The chain joins TRBV2 to TRBJ2-7, with TRBD1 identical over 7 bases. J lost 2 bases, V lost 6 bases, and 7 bases had no gene match. CDR1 and CDR2 from the germline V gene are SNHLY and FYNNEI. This CDR3 is 14 amino acids long. The DNA for the CDR3 is TGTGCCAGCAGAGCCTTACAGGGGCCCTACGAGCAGTACTTC. Encoded protein: CASRALQGPYEQYF.

This chain links TRBV19 with TRBJ1-3; TRBD1 matches at 7 bases. The CDR3 loop spans 15 amino acids. Germline lookup yields CDR1 LNHDA and CDR2 SQIVND (reference sequence). V dropped 6 bases and J dropped 3; count of bases not matched to a gene: 8. CDR3 protein: CASSRQGDRGNTIYF. CDR3 DNA: TGTGCCAGTAGCCGACAGGGTGATCGTGGAAACACCATATATTTT.

The chain recombines TRBV6-6 with TRBJ2-2; the D is unclear. The CDR3 runs 16 residues. Germline CDR1 reads MNHNY; CDR2 reads SVGAGI (reference sequence). V gave up 0 bases and J gave up 2 bases, with 10 bases separating them. The CDR3 DNA is TGTGCCAGCAGTTACTCGAGGTCGGCAAACACCGGGGAGCTGTTTTTT. It codes for CASSYSRSANTGELFF.

This chain connects TRBV11-3 to TRBJ2-3; D may be TRBD2 (5 bases). The CDR3 loop spans 13 amino acids. Looked up from germline, CDR1 is SGHNT and CDR2 is YENEEA. V was shortened by 3 bases and J by 6 bases, with 10 bases between the two germline ends. The CDR3 DNA sequence: TGTGCCAGCAGCTTTTACGGGGAGGATACGCAGTATTTT. It codes for CASSFYGEDTQYF.

The gene calls are TRBV2 and TRBJ2-1, with 10 bases identical to TRBD2. Per germline, CDR1 SNHLY and CDR2 FYNNEI. This CDR3 contains 18 residues. After removal of 4 bases from V and 0 bases from J, the junction contained 9 bases not matched to a gene. CDR3 DNA sequence: TGTGCCAGCAGTGGTCGGCTAGCGGGAGCTAGCTCCTACAATGAGCAGTTCTTC. Translated, it gives CASSGRLAGASSYNEQFF.

V gene TRBV30 combines with J gene TRBJ2-5; the match to TRBD2 covers 8 bases. After removal of 2 bases from V and 2 bases from J, the junction contained 13 bases not matched to a gene. From germline, CDR1 is GTSNPN and CDR2 SVGIG (reference sequence). The CDR3 runs to 17 residues. CDR3 nucleotides: TGTGCCTGGAGTCCTCTCCGGGCTAGCGGGTTTCAAGAGACCCAGTACTTC. Amino acid sequence: CAWSPLRASGFQETQYF.

The chain has TRBV6-2 or TRBV6-3 and TRBJ1-3; 7 nucleotides agree with TRBD1. With V trimmed by 5 bases and J by 4 bases, 8 bases remained unmatched. In germline, CDR1 is MNHEY, CDR2 SVGEGT. The CDR3 consists of 15 residues. CDR3 sequence: CASSPTRTGGNTIYF. The DNA for the CDR3 is TGTGCCAGCAGTCCAACTCGGACAGGAGGAAACACCATATATTTT.

The chain recombines TRBV24-1 with TRBJ1-5; D possibly corresponds to TRBD1 (5 bases). V lost 2 bases to trimming and J lost 7 bases, with 14 bases between them. CDR1 is KGHDR and CDR2 is SFDVKD in the germline V gene. The CDR3 contains 15 residues. This chain's CDR3 is CATSDSSREVQPQHF. The CDR3, as DNA: TGTGCCACCAGTGATTCAAGCAGGGAGGTCCAGCCCCAGCATTTT.

The CDR3 spells CASSYSAREPDPSNYGYTF. CDR3 coding DNA: TGTGCCAGCAGTTACTCCGCCCGGGAGCCGGACCCTTCTAACTATGGCTACACCTTC. V usage is TRBV6-2 or TRBV6-3 and J usage is TRBJ1-2; D call uncertain. V lost 0 bases and J lost 0, with 20 bases in between. The CDR3 consists of 19 residues. From germline, CDR1 is MNHEY and CDR2 SVGEGT.

The chain is built from TRBV19 and TRBJ2-6; 9 bases map to TRBD1. This CDR3 comprises 17 residues. Trimming took 3 bases from V and 2 from J; bases not matched to a gene: 5. Germline values: CDR1 LNHDA, CDR2 SQIVND (reference sequence). The CDR3 region has the DNA TGTGCCAGTAGTATTGGACAGGGGCGGGCTGGGGCCAACGTCCTGACTTTC. Its translation: CASSIGQGRAGANVLTF. The entire variable domain, with the rest obtained from reference TRBV19 and TRBJ2-6, is as follows: DGGITQSPKYLFRKEGQNVTLSCEQNLNHDAMYWYRQDPGQGLRLIYYSQIVNDFQKGDIAEGYSVSREKKESFPLTVTSAQKNPTAFYLCASSIGQGRAGANVLTFGAGSRLTVL.

The V call is TRBV4-2, the J call TRBJ2-3; 9 bases are shared with TRBD1. CDR1 LGHNA and CDR2 YNFKEQ come from the germline V gene. The J segment lost 6 bases and the V segment lost 1 base, leaving 14 bases of the junction unmatched. This CDR3 contains 18 residues. In DNA form, the CDR3 reads TGTGCCAGCAGCCAAGCCCTAGCTGGTGTAGGGACAGGGGATACGCAGTATTTT. It is translated as CASSQALAGVGTGDTQYF.